Listed here are 6 T cell receptor beta chains from one sample, sequenced in a study of CXCR3-negative and CXCR3-positive naive CD8 T cells. Carrying UMI labels, the TRB cDNA libraries were prepared through 5' RACE. Using the 5' RACE reads, TCRdb records one entry per CDR3 protein without DNA. This table holds 70,000 to 95,000 distinct CDR3 sequences. The sequenced sample was naive CXCR3- CD8+ T cells from blood. The subset was: CD45RO-CCR7+CD27+CD95- naive CD8+ T cells lacking CXCR3 (TNR3-). Receptors originate from a human donor in good health. Some clones in this sample may be carry-over from other donors' samples.

The genes are TRBV5-1 and TRBJ2-1. The CDR3 runs 16 residues. The germline V gene encodes CDR1 SGHRS and CDR2 YFSETQ. The CDR3 is CASRVTEGFYYNEQFF.

This chain uses TRBV29-1 with TRBJ2-3; lacking DNA, the TRBD2 call made by TCRdb goes unchecked. The CDR3 length is 14 residues. Germline CDR1 SQVTM, CDR2 ANQGSEA. CDR3 amino acids: CSVFSSGGADTQYF.

This chain's CDR3 is CASSVQSNQPQHF. The chain has TRBV9 and TRBJ1-5. CDR1 and CDR2 (germline): SGDLS, YYNGEE. There are 13 residues in the CDR3.

This chain uses TRBV15 with TRBJ2-3. Germline assignment: CDR1 LNHNV and CDR2 YYDKDF (reference sequence). The CDR3 loop spans 15 amino acids. The CDR3 protein is CATSRDLASTDTQYF.

J is TRBJ2-7 and V is TRBV7-9; the D gene TCRdb calls, TRBD2, cannot be checked with no DNA. The CDR3 has 14 residues. Germline CDR1 reads SEHNR; CDR2 reads FQNEAQ (reference sequence). CDR3 region: CASSSVAGSYEQYF.

The CDR3 loop reads CSSGTSGNEQFF. V and J are TRBV29-1 and TRBJ2-1; TCRdb selects TRBD2, and the lack of DNA leaves this call unchecked. From germline, CDR1 is SQVTM and CDR2 ANQGSEA. CDR3 length equals 12 residues.